This T cell receptor beta chain appears in the sequencing data of a study of cytomegalovirus exposure and HLA in healthy donors. The sample holds a few counts of this clone. Primers: 60 Vbeta forward and 13 Jbeta reverse. Sequencing was performed with immunoSEQ multiplex PCR; in TCRdb, only in-frame clones are kept and a portion is missing. The table records about 120,000 clones, around 10% of them present only once. Trimming shortened V by 4 bases and J by 3 bases, and 14 bases separated the two germline ends. This CDR3 has 15 amino acids. The germline CDR1 and CDR2 sequences are MNHEY and SVGAGI. V and J are TRBV6-5 and TRBJ2-3, with a tentative D call TRBD1 (6 bases). The sequenced sample consisted of PBMCs. The clonotype originates from a man aged 30 to 45 in good health and CMV-seronegative. The CDR3, as DNA: TGTGCCAGCAGTTTAACGGACAGCCTTACAGATACGCAGTATTTT. Translated, it gives CASSLTDSLTDTQYF.